This T cell receptor (beta chain) was found in a study of blood T cells in healthy people across ages. Study-wide results and limits: Long-lived and aged donors differed, with more naive CD4+ cells and higher diversity in the long-lived.

The CDR3 runs to 12 residues. Germline V gene data show CDR1 as LGHDT and CDR2 as YNNKEL (reference sequence). Trimming removed 4 bases at V and 7 bases at J, with 10 bases between. Remarks on this clonotype: No antigen is known for it.

Individuals who donated were healthy Caucasians from Russia aged roughly 6 to 100. Next came a second PCR, run for about 7 to 12 cycles, which used a sample-barcoded 5' primer along with a J-beta primer mix. A template-switch adaptor with 12 random nucleotides tagged each cDNA molecule. Each CDR3 protein gets one entry after TCRdb re-called the 5' RACE reads with MiXCR. The table has hundreds of thousands of distinct CDR3 sequences, over 25% seen once. Another study also made use of these data, one on T cells of mothers and their children. This second study notes: At a sensitivity of roughly 100 clones per million clonotypes, no persistent microchimeric T cell clones appeared.

Specimen: blood. The receptor was isolated from a boy aged 2-15 years in good health. The V and J genes are TRBV3-1 and TRBJ1-1, with D perhaps matching TRBD1 (6 bases). CDR3 nucleotides: TGTGCCAGCAGCCCCGGACAGCTTGAAGCTTTCTTT. Translating it yields CASSPGQLEAFF. The full variable domain, rest sourced from reference TRBV3-1 and TRBJ1-1, is DTAVSQTPKYLVTQMGNDKSIKCEQNLGHDTMYWYKQDSKKFLKIMFSYNNKELIINETVPNRFSPKSPDKAHLNLHINSLELGDSAVYFCASSPGQLEAFFGQGTRLTVV.